This T cell receptor beta chain was sequenced for a study of identical twins. Study outcomes and limitations: Fewer insertions marked abundant cord blood beta clonotypes; young adult naive trended weakly, memory not at all. Compared with unrelated sharing, twin-shared out-of-frame alpha sequences had more low-probability sequences.

Germline V gene data show CDR1 as DFQATT and CDR2 as SNEGSKA (reference sequence). The V and J ends lost 2 bases and 3 bases respectively, with 19 bases between them. The CDR3 contains 16 residues. This clonotype has only a few counts. Its target is not known. Unique molecular identifiers were present on the cDNA, and a universal primer site came from template switching. TCRdb independently ran MiXCR on the 5' RACE reads; one entry per CDR3 protein. Of roughly 240,000 distinct CDR3 sequences in the sample, approximately 7.3% are singletons; the top ten hold under 6.5%. The data also belong to a second study, concerning yellow fever vaccine responses in identical twins. That paper states: Reportedly, the T cell response mounted by twins to vaccine seemed partly convergent, partly personalized.

The chain uses TRBV20-1 and TRBJ1-1; D may be TRBD1 (5 bases). This TCR derives from a woman aged 18-30 years in good health. Sequencing was done on a sample of CD8+ T cells sorted from blood. In nucleotides, the CDR3 is TGCAGTGCTAGACCCAAAGGTCGGGGGTTCGACACTGAAGCTTTCTTT. Protein sequence: CSARPKGRGFDTEAFF.